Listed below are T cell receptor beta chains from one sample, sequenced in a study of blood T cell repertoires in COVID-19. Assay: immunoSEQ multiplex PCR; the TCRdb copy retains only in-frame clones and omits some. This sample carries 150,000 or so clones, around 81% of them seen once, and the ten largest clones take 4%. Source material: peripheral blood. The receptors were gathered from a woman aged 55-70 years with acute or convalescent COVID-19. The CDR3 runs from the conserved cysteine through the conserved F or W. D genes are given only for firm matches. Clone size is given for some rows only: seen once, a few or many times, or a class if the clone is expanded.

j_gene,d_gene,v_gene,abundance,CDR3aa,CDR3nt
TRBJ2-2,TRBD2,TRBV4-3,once,CASSRLAGGDTGELFF,TGCGCCAGCAGCCGACTAGCGGGAGGGGACACCGGGGAGCTGTTTTTT
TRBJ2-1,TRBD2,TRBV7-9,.,CASSLETSGRHGQFF,TGTGCCAGCAGCTTAGAAACTAGCGGGAGGCACGGGCAGTTCTTC
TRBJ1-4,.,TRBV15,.,CATSRDRGGYLRRLFF,TGTGCCACCAGCAGAGACCGGGGGGGGTACCTCCGGAGACTGTTTTTT
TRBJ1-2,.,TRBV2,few,CASSEAQLYGYTF,TGTGCCAGCAGTGAAGCTCAGTTATATGGCTACACCTTC
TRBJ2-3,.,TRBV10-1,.,CASSLDSSDTQYF,TGCGCCAGCAGCTTGGACAGCTCAGATACGCAGTATTTT
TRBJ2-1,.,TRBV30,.,CAWKGTRNYNEQFF,TGTGCCTGGAAGGGGACTCGCAACTACAATGAGCAGTTCTTC
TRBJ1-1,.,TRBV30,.,CAWTRVSTEAFF,TGTGCCTGGACCAGGGTTTCGACTGAAGCTTTCTTT
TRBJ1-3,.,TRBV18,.,CASSPNARGDTIYF,TGTGCCAGCTCACCAAACGCGCGGGGGGACACCATATATTTT
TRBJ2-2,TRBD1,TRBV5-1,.,CASSPGTANTGELFF,TGCGCCAGCAGCCCCGGGACAGCGAACACCGGGGAGCTGTTTTTT
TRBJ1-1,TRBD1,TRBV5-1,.,CASSTGPGQGYMNTEAFF,TGCGCCAGCAGCACGGGCCCGGGACAGGGATACATGAACACTGAAGCTTTCTTT
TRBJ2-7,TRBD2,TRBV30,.,CASTKRLAGSYEQYF,TGTGCCTCGACCAAGAGACTAGCGGGATCCTACGAGCAGTACTTC
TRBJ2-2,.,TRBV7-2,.,CASSSSGPRELFF,TGTGCCAGCAGCTCTAGTGGCCCCCGGGAGCTGTTTTTT
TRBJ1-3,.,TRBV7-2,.,CASRLAGLFSGNTIYF,TGTGCCAGCAGGTTAGCTGGACTCTTCTCTGGAAACACCATATATTTT
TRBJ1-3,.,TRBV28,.,CASSGGQRGSGNTIYF,TGTGCCAGCAGTGGGGGCCAAAGGGGATCTGGAAACACCATATATTTT
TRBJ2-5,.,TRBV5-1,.,CASSLESAETQYF,TGCGCCAGCAGCTTGGAAAGCGCAGAGACCCAGTACTTC
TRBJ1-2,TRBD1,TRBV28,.,CASSLGTGAHGYTF,TGTGCCAGCAGTTTAGGGACAGGGGCACATGGCTACACCTTC
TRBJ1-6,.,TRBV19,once,CASSTNRDTNSPLHF,TGTGCCAGTAGTACCAACAGGGATACGAATTCACCCCTCCACTTT
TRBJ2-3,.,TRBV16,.,CASSQQGWSTDTQYF,TGTGCCAGCAGCCAACAGGGGTGGAGCACAGATACGCAGTATTTT
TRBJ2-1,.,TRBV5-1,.,CASTLTVLPNEQFF,TGCGCCAGCACACTGACAGTACTTCCCAATGAGCAGTTCTTC
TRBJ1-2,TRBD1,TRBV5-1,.,CASSLDRGGYGYTF,TGCGCCAGCAGCTTAGACAGGGGCGGCTATGGCTACACCTTC
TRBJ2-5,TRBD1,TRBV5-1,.,CASSLGGQLFQETQYF,TGCGCCAGCAGCTTGGGGGGACAGCTTTTCCAAGAGACCCAGTACTTC
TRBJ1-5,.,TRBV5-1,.,CASSFEGGSNQPQHF,TGCGCCAGCAGCTTCGAAGGGGGTAGCAATCAGCCCCAGCATTTT
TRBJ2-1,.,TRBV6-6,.,CASSYGQGPQGEQFF,TGTGCCAGCAGTTACGGGCAGGGCCCCCAGGGTGAGCAGTTCTTC
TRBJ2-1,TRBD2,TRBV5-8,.,CASSLVGTSGNNEQFF,TGTGCCAGCAGCTTGGTTGGGACTAGCGGAAACAATGAGCAGTTCTTC
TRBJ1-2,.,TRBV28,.,CASSVPSTGVYTF,TGTGCCAGCAGTGTACCTTCGACAGGAGTCTACACCTTC
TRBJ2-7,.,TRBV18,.,CASSPRDGGEQYF,TGTGCCAGCTCACCACGGGATGGGGGGGAGCAGTACTTC
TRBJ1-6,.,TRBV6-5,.,CASSYSDSYNSPLHF,TGTGCCAGCAGTTACTCCGACAGCTATAATTCACCCCTCCACTTT
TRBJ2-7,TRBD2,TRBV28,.,CASSPTTSGYYEQYF,TGTGCCAGCAGCCCGACGACTAGCGGGTATTACGAGCAGTACTTC
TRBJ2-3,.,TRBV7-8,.,CASSPHRSGDTQYF,TGTGCCAGCAGCCCCCACCGGTCCGGGGATACGCAGTATTTT
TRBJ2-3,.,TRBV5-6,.,CASSSLERATTDTQYF,TGTGCCAGCAGCTCCCTGGAGCGGGCAACCACAGATACGCAGTATTTT
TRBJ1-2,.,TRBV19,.,CASGGLHYGYTF,TGTGCCAGCGGGGGGCTCCACTATGGCTACACCTTC
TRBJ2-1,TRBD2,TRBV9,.,CASSVSGGSSYNEQFF,TGTGCCAGCAGCGTAAGCGGCGGGAGCTCCTACAATGAGCAGTTCTTC
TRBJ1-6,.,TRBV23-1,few,CASSQNGGSRTSRRFNSPLHF,TGCGCCAGCAGTCAAAACGGGGGGTCCCGGACGTCAAGAAGGTTTAATTCACCCCTCCACTTT
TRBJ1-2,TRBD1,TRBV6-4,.,CASSPDRTGYGYTF,TGTGCCAGCAGTCCGGACAGGACTGGTTATGGCTACACCTTC
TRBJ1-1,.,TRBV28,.,CASSFPGEHTEAFF,TGTGCCAGCAGTTTTCCGGGTGAGCACACTGAAGCTTTCTTT
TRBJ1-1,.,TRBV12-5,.,CASGPGLNTEAFF,TGTGCTAGTGGTCCCGGTCTGAACACTGAAGCTTTCTTT
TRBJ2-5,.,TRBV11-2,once,CASSLAQGSPETQYF,TGTGCCAGCAGCTTAGCCCAGGGGTCCCCAGAGACCCAGTACTTC
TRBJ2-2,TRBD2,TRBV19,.,CASGLGGTGELFF,TGTGCCAGTGGGCTCGGGGGGACCGGGGAGCTGTTTTTT
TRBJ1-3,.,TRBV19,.,CASNVWVRQGSRNTIYF,TGTGCCAGCAACGTTTGGGTTCGTCAGGGTAGCCGAAACACCATATATTTT
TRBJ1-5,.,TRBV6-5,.,CASWGVNQPQHF,TGTGCCAGCTGGGGGGTCAATCAGCCCCAGCATTTT
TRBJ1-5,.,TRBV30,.,CAWSVSLNQPQHF,TGTGCCTGGAGTGTTTCCCTCAATCAGCCCCAGCATTTT
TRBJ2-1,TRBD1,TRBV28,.,CASSTGDRVGNEQFF,TGTGCCAGCAGTACAGGGGACAGGGTGGGCAATGAGCAGTTCTTC
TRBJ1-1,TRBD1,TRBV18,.,CASSPTTGGTEAFF,TGTGCCAGCTCACCAACTACAGGGGGAACTGAAGCTTTCTTT
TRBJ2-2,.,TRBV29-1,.,CSVRPVVPAGELFF,TGCAGCGTCCGCCCAGTCGTTCCCGCCGGGGAGCTGTTTTTT
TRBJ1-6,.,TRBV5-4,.,CASSSVPGGGNSPLHF,TGTGCCAGCAGCTCCGTCCCGGGGGGGGGAAATTCACCCCTCCACTTT
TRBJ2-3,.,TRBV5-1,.,CASSYWGQSTDTQYF,TGCGCCAGCAGCTATTGGGGGCAGAGCACAGATACGCAGTATTTT
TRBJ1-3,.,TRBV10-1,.,CASSVSPYRVRNTIYF,TGCGCCAGCAGTGTTTCCCCATACAGGGTGAGAAACACCATATATTTT
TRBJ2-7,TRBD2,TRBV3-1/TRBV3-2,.,CASSQVLAGDEQYF,TGTGCCAGCAGCCAAGTGCTAGCGGGAGACGAGCAGTACTTC
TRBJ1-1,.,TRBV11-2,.,CASSPGHVF,TGTGCCAGCAGTCCGGGACACGTTTTT
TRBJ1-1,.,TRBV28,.,CASLRQLDNTEAFF,TGTGCCAGCCTACGACAGCTCGATAACACTGAAGCTTTCTTT
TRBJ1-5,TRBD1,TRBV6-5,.,CASSRTGSSNQPQHF,TGTGCCAGCAGTCGGACAGGGAGTAGCAATCAGCCCCAGCATTTT
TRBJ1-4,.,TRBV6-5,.,CASQKQNNEKLFF,TGTGCCAGCCAGAAACAGAATAATGAAAAACTGTTTTTT